This T cell receptor (beta chain) was identified during a study of neurological immune-mediated disorders. TCRdb redid the calling of the 5' RACE reads with MiXCR, one entry per CDR3 protein. This table has tens of thousands of distinct CDR3 sequences, roughly 2.6% appearing once. Ten or more counts support this clonotype. CDR1 DFQATT and CDR2 SNEGSKA come from the germline V gene (reference sequence). This CDR3 is 16 amino acids long. Trimming stripped 0 bases from V and 4 bases from J, with 13 bases between. Material: PBMCs. This receptor was identified in a woman between 25 and 40 years old with multiple sclerosis. J is TRBJ1-6 and V is TRBV20-1, with D tentatively TRBD1 (5 bases). The CDR3 spells CSARDLAGSYNSPLHF. The CDR3 nucleotides read TGCAGTGCTAGAGATTTGGCAGGGTCATATAATTCACCCCTCCACTTT.